Below are 32 T cell receptor beta chains sequenced from a single sample in a study of blood T cell repertoires in COVID-19. Profiling relied on immunoSEQ multiplex PCR, and the TCRdb table lists in-frame clones only, not all of them. The table has nearly 15,000 clones, roughly 70% seen once. The sequenced sample was peripheral blood. These receptors all come from a man between 60 and 75 years old with acute or convalescent COVID-19.

In its sample, this clone was seen once. The rearrangement joins TRBV3-1 (or the pseudogene TRBV3-2) to TRBJ1-6; 10 bases fit TRBD1. The germline gives CDR1 LGHDT, CDR2 YNNKEL (reference sequence). V was clipped by 2 bases and J by 0 bases; unmatched bases: 10. This CDR3 has 20 residues. The CDR3 DNA is TGTGCCAGCAGCCAAAATAACCCGGGACAGGGGAGCTCCTATAATTCACCCCTCCACTTT. Amino acids: CASSQNNPGQGSSYNSPLHF.

The sample holds a few counts of this clone. The V gene is TRBV6-4, the J gene TRBJ2-1; 7 nucleotides agree with TRBD1. CDR1 is MRHNA and CDR2 is SNTAGT in the germline V gene. The V segment lost 5 bases and the J segment 4 bases; nucleotides outside the gene matches: 2. This CDR3 comprises 13 residues. CDR3 nucleotide sequence: TGTGCCAGCAGTCCGGGACAGTACAATGAGCAGTTCTTC. This codes for CASSPGQYNEQFF.

The chain links TRBV7-2 to TRBJ2-7, with D perhaps matching TRBD2 (5 bases). The CDR3 has 13 amino acids. Germline V CDR1 and CDR2: SGHTA, FQGNSA. V shed 1 base and J shed 6 bases, with 10 bases lying between them. The CDR3, as DNA: TGTGCCAGCAGCTTAGTCCAGGCGGGCGAGCAGTACTTC. It yields the protein CASSLVQAGEQYF. The entire variable domain, with the rest obtained from reference TRBV7-2 and TRBJ2-7, is as follows: GAGVSQSPSNKVTEKGKDVELRCDPISGHTALYWYRQSLGQGLEFLIYFQGNSAPDKSGLPSDRFSAERTGGSVSTLTIQRTQQEDSAVYLCASSLVQAGEQYFGPGTRLTVT.

This clone was observed a few times. This rearrangement joins TRBV4-2 to TRBJ2-7; 11 bases agree with TRBD1. This CDR3 contains 14 residues. V lost 4 bases to trimming and J lost 6 bases; unmatched junction nucleotides: 5. The germline gives CDR1 LGHNA, CDR2 YNFKEQ. The CDR3 DNA follows: TGTGCCAGCAGCCGGGACAGGGGGATCTCCGAGCAGTACTTC. This sequence encodes CASSRDRGISEQYF.

The chain employs TRBV19 and TRBJ2-2; 9 bases map to TRBD1. Trimming at V came to 4 bases and at J to 5 bases, leaving 5 bases not matched to a gene. Germline assignment: CDR1 LNHDA and CDR2 SQIVND (reference sequence). This CDR3 is 15 amino acids long. The CDR3 spells CASSSRQGGTGELFF. For the CDR3, the DNA is TGTGCCAGTAGTAGCAGACAGGGGGGAACCGGGGAGCTGTTTTTT.

This chain uses TRBV3-1 (or the pseudogene TRBV3-2) with TRBJ2-7; TRBD2 is a possible D gene (5 bases). CDR3 size: 15 residues. The V gene's germline CDR1 is LGHDT and CDR2 YNNKEL (reference sequence). Trimming stripped 4 bases from V and 2 bases from J, with 15 bases between. CDR3 nucleotides: TGTGCCAGCAGCCCGAGCCGGGATCAAACCTACGAGCAGTACTTC. It encodes CASSPSRDQTYEQYF.

This clone was seen just once. The V gene is TRBV19, the J gene TRBJ1-2, with 7 bases fitting TRBD1. With 5 bases clipped from V and 2 bases from J, the junction kept 8 bases outside the gene matches. The CDR3 consists of 15 residues. Germline CDR1 is LNHDA and CDR2 is SQIVND (reference sequence). CDR3 loop: CASSGLEGANYGYTF. CDR3 coding DNA: TGTGCCAGTAGTGGTTTGGAGGGGGCGAACTATGGCTACACCTTC.

This clone was seen a few times. Other nucleotide sequences in the sample specify the same CDR3. The chain uses TRBV6-1 and TRBJ2-6, with a tentative D call TRBD1 (6 bases). V shed 3 bases and J shed 0 bases, with 6 bases lying between them. CDR1 is MNHNS, CDR2 SASEGT, per germline. This CDR3 spans 15 amino acids. CDR3: CASSEDSSGANVLTF. In nucleotides, the CDR3 is TGTGCCAGCAGTGAGGACAGCTCTGGGGCCAACGTCCTGACTTTC.

The chain links TRBV12-5 to TRBJ1-1; D is ambiguous. Per germline, CDR1 LGHNT and CDR2 FRNRAP. The ends were cut back, 2 bases at V and 4 bases at J, with 11 bases in the middle. This CDR3 comprises 14 residues. CDR3 sequence (DNA): TGTGCTAGTGGTTTGACCGGGGTGGGCACTGAAGCTTTCTTT. Translated: CASGLTGVGTEAFF.

V usage is TRBV5-4 and J usage is TRBJ1-3; D possibly corresponds to TRBD1 (6 bases). Germline CDR1 is SGHNT and CDR2 is YYREEE (reference sequence). CDR3 length equals 16 residues. Trimming stripped 2 bases from V and 0 bases from J, with 12 bases between. This CDR3 is CASSLTGTLSGNTIYF. DNA for the CDR3: TGTGCCAGCAGCTTAACAGGGACCCTCTCTGGAAACACCATATATTTT.

The chain combines TRBV2 with TRBJ2-7, with TRBD2 matching over 13 bases. V dropped 5 bases and J dropped 5; count of bases not matched to a gene: 6. Germline V CDR1 and CDR2: SNHLY, FYNNEI. The CDR3 loop spans 15 amino acids. The CDR3 nucleotides read TGTGCCAGCAGTCGGACTAGCGGGAGTGTGGACGAGCAGTACTTC. Translated: CASSRTSGSVDEQYF.

The chain is built from TRBV4-1 and TRBJ2-1; TRBD2 matches at 8 bases. This CDR3 is built from 16 residues. The ends lost 4 bases at V and 4 bases at J; junction bases unmatched: 9. Looked up from germline, CDR1 is MGHRA and CDR2 is YSYEKL. The DNA of the CDR3 is TGCGCCAGCAGCCCAGCGGGAGATGGTGGTTACAATGAGCAGTTCTTC. Encoded protein: CASSPAGDGGYNEQFF.

This chain links TRBV30 with TRBJ1-5, with D perhaps TRBD1 (6 bases). Trimming stripped 1 base from V and 5 bases from J, with 12 bases between. The CDR3 contains 14 residues. CDR1 is GTSNPN and CDR2 is SVGIG in the germline V gene (reference sequence). The CDR3 protein is CAWSDGGGDQPQHF. The CDR3 nucleotides are TGTGCCTGGAGTGATGGGGGCGGTGATCAGCCCCAGCATTTT.

The chain links TRBV19 to TRBJ2-1; TRBD2 agrees at 8 bases. After removal of 1 base from V and 4 bases from J, the junction contained 9 bases not matched to a gene. This CDR3 region has 17 residues. Germline CDR1 reads LNHDA; CDR2 reads SQIVND (reference sequence). CDR3 sequence (DNA): TGTGCCAGTAGTATAGTTTTCGGGAGGGCCGGGTACAATGAGCAGTTCTTC. Its protein is CASSIVFGRAGYNEQFF.

This clone was seen just once. This rearrangement joins TRBV5-6 to TRBJ2-5; 9 bases fit TRBD2. Germline values: CDR1 SGHDT, CDR2 YYEEEE. The CDR3 is made up of 15 amino acids. Trimming removed 4 bases from V and 5 bases from J; junction bases left unmatched: 9. CDR3 protein: CASSSPGLARETQYF. As DNA, the CDR3 is TGTGCCAGCAGCAGTCCGGGACTAGCAAGGGAGACCCAGTACTTC.

The chain is built from TRBV5-4 and TRBJ2-7; the match to TRBD2 covers 9 bases. The CDR3 is made up of 15 amino acids. Trimming at V came to 4 bases and at J to 5 bases, leaving 10 bases not matched to a gene. The germline CDR1 and CDR2 sequences are SGHNT and YYREEE (reference sequence). The CDR3 protein is CASSLAGLTRHEQYF. In DNA form, the CDR3 reads TGTGCCAGCAGCCTAGCGGGGCTCACGAGGCACGAGCAGTACTTC.

The V call is TRBV14, the J call TRBJ2-7, with a weak D call TRBD1 (5 bases). The CDR3 consists of 13 residues. V lost 1 base, J lost 7 bases, and 11 bases lay in between. Per the germline V gene, CDR1 is SGHDN and CDR2 is FVKESK. The CDR3 DNA reads TGTGCCAGCAGCCAAGCCAGGGTGGCAGAGCAGTACTTC. Encoded protein: CASSQARVAEQYF.

This chain joins TRBV19 and TRBJ1-2; D is ambiguous. Trimming pared 5 bases from V and 3 bases from J, leaving 19 bases between. The CDR3 covers 16 residues. Germline V lookup: CDR1 LNHDA, CDR2 SQIVND (reference sequence). The CDR3 nucleotides read TGTGCCAGTAGTCTCCTCGGCCGCCCGGAGGACTATGGCTACACCTTC. Translation gives CASSLLGRPEDYGYTF.

V usage is TRBV7-3 and J usage is TRBJ2-1, with D maybe TRBD1 (5 bases). The length of the CDR3 is 13 residues. Germline V gene data show CDR1 as SGHTA and CDR2 as FQGTGA. V lost 0 bases to trimming and J lost 9 bases, with 9 bases between them. CDR3 DNA sequence: TGTGCCAGCAGCTTAACAAGGGGCCGTGAGCAGTTCTTC. It yields the protein CASSLTRGREQFF.

The V and J genes are TRBV5-1 and TRBJ2-5; the D gene is possibly TRBD1 (5 bases). Trimming took off 0 bases at V and 4 bases at J, with 10 bases between the two ends. Germline V gene lookup returns CDR1 SGHRS and CDR2 YFSETQ. The CDR3 is made up of 14 amino acids. The CDR3 is CASSLVGVGETQYF. DNA for the CDR3: TGCGCCAGCAGCTTGGTAGGGGTCGGAGAGACCCAGTACTTC.

The chain carries TRBV6-4 and TRBJ2-3; 8 nucleotides match TRBD2. CDR3 length equals 14 residues. Germline V gene sequence: CDR1 MRHNA, CDR2 SNTAGT. J was trimmed by 1 base and V by 3 bases; bases with no gene match: 0. The CDR3 here is CASSEAGGTDTQYF. CDR3 coding DNA: TGTGCCAGCAGTGAAGCGGGGGGCACAGATACGCAGTATTTT.

The J gene is TRBJ1-6, the V gene TRBV19, with no clear D. Germline loops: CDR1 LNHDA, CDR2 SQIVND (reference sequence). The CDR3 totals 14 residues. V lost 9 bases and J 7 bases, leaving 16 bases between the germline ends. The CDR3 loop reads CASQPERLNSPLHF. The CDR3 DNA reads as TGTGCCAGCCAACCGGAGCGACTCAATTCACCCCTCCACTTT.

The chain joins TRBV5-1 to TRBJ2-7; 7 bases are shared with TRBD1. The CDR3 length is 14 residues. Germline V CDR1 and CDR2: SGHRS, YFSETQ. With 0 bases clipped from V and 3 bases from J, the junction kept 3 bases outside the gene matches. CDR3 region: CASSLDRGYYEQYF. DNA for the CDR3: TGCGCCAGCAGCTTGGACAGGGGATACTACGAGCAGTACTTC.

V gene TRBV5-1 combines with J gene TRBJ2-1; 14 nucleotides line up with TRBD2. The CDR3 sequence is 16 residues long. V lost 5 bases to trimming and J lost 6 bases; unmatched junction nucleotides: 7. Germline CDR1 and CDR2: SGHRS and YFSETQ. The DNA for the CDR3 is TGCGCCAGCAGTTGGACTAGCGGGGGGAGAGGCAATGAGCAGTTCTTC. This encodes CASSWTSGGRGNEQFF.

This clone has just a few counts. This sequence joins TRBV19 and TRBJ1-1, with D maybe TRBD1 (6 bases). V was pared by 3 bases and J by 1 base, with 12 bases between. Germline loops: CDR1 LNHDA, CDR2 SQIVND (reference sequence). CDR3 length: 15 amino acids. CDR3 sequence (DNA): TGTGCCAGTAGTATCCCGGGGGGCCCGAACACTGAAGCTTTCTTT. Its protein product is CASSIPGGPNTEAFF.

The CDR3 nucleotides read TGCGCCAGCAGCTTGCCGGTTGCGGGACTAGCGGGGGGTGGCACAGATACGCAGTATTTT. Translated: CASSLPVAGLAGGGTDTQYF. The chain links TRBV5-1 to TRBJ2-3, with 15 bases identical to TRBD2. This CDR3 comprises 20 residues. Germline-derived CDR1 and CDR2 are SGHRS and YFSETQ. J was trimmed by 1 base and V by 1 base; bases with no gene match: 10.

V and J are TRBV5-1 and TRBJ2-2; TRBD2 might be the D (5 bases). Trimming cost V 4 bases and J 0 bases, with 13 bases left between them. The CDR3 is 16 amino acids. Germline assignment: CDR1 SGHRS and CDR2 YFSETQ. CDR3 bases: TGCGCCAGCAGCCAAGGAGGCCTCGCGAACACCGGGGAGCTGTTTTTT. Its translation is CASSQGGLANTGELFF.

The V gene is TRBV7-2, the J gene TRBJ2-1; D gene uncertain. This CDR3 has 14 amino acids. Trimming pared 3 bases from V and 2 bases from J, leaving 8 bases between. Per germline, CDR1 SGHTA and CDR2 FQGNSA. In DNA form, the CDR3 reads TGTGCCAGCAGCTTTTCTCCTACCTACAATGAGCAGTTCTTC. Protein: CASSFSPTYNEQFF.

V gene TRBV28 combines with J gene TRBJ1-5; a possible D gene is TRBD1 (5 bases). Germline lookup yields CDR1 MDHEN and CDR2 SYDVKM. The length of the CDR3 is 16 residues. Trimming pared 3 bases from V and 0 bases from J, leaving 12 bases between. The CDR3, as DNA: TGTGCCAGCAGTTTCGGGCAGGGATTTAGCAATCAGCCCCAGCATTTT. Protein sequence: CASSFGQGFSNQPQHF.

In its sample, this clone was seen a few times. The gene calls are TRBV28 and TRBJ2-7, with D unresolved. V gave up 5 bases and J gave up 2 bases, with 7 bases separating them. Germline V gene data show CDR1 as MDHEN and CDR2 as SYDVKM. The CDR3 has 12 amino acids. In DNA form, the CDR3 reads TGTGCCAGCAGTCCCTTAGCCTACGAGCAGTACTTC. Translated: CASSPLAYEQYF. Filled out from reference TRBV28 and TRBJ2-7, the complete variable domain reads DVKVTQSSRYLVKRTGEKVFLECVQDMDHENMFWYRQDPGLGLRLIYFSYDVKMKEKGDIPEGYSVSREKKERFSLILESASTNQTSMYLCASSPLAYEQYFGPGTRLTVT.

This clone has only a few counts. The chain links TRBV10-3 to TRBJ1-4; 10 nucleotides line up with TRBD1. The CDR3 covers 12 residues. Germline loops: CDR1 ENHRY, CDR2 SYGVKD. After removal of 8 bases from V and 6 bases from J, the junction contained 0 bases not matched to a gene. The CDR3 region has the DNA TGTGCCATCGGGACAGGGGATGAAAAACTGTTTTTT. Its translation: CAIGTGDEKLFF.

V and J are TRBV9 and TRBJ2-7; maybe TRBD2 (5 bases). Trimming took 4 bases from V and 4 from J, leaving 18 bases between them. Germline V gene sequence: CDR1 SGDLS, CDR2 YYNGEE. The CDR3 has 15 amino acids. CDR3: CASSPGGSLGYEQYF. CDR3 nucleotides: TGTGCCAGCAGCCCCGGAGGCTCACTGGGGTACGAGCAGTACTTC.